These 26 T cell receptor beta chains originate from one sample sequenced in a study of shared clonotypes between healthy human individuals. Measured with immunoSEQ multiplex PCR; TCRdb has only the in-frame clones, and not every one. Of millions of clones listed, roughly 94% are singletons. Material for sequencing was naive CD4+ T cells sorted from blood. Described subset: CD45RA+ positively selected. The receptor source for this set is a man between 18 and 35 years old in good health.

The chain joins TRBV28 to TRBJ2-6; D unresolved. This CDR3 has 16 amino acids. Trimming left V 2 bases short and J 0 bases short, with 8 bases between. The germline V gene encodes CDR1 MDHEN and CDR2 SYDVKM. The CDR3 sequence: CASSLVPGSGANVLTF. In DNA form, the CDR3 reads TGTGCCAGCAGTTTAGTTCCGGGCTCTGGGGCCAACGTCCTGACTTTC.

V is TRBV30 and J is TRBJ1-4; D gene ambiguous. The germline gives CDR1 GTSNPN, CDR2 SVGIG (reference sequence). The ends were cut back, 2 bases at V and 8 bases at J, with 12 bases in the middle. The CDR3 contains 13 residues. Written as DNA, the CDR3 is TGTGCCTGGAGTCCCGGCCCAATGGAAAAACTGTTTTTT. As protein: CAWSPGPMEKLFF.

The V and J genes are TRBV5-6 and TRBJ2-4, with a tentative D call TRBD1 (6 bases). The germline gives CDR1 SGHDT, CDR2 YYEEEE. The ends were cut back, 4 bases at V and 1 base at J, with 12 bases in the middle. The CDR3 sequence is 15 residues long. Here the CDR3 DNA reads TGTGCCAGCAGCGCCCAACAGGGTGCCAAAAACATTCAGTACTTC. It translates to CASSAQQGAKNIQYF.

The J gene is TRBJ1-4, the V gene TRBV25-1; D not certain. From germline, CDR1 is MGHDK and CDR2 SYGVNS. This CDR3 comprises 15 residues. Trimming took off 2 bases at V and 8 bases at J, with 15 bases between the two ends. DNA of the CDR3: TGTGCCAGCAGTGAAAGGGCAGGCATAGGCGAAAAACTGTTTTTT. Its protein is CASSERAGIGEKLFF.

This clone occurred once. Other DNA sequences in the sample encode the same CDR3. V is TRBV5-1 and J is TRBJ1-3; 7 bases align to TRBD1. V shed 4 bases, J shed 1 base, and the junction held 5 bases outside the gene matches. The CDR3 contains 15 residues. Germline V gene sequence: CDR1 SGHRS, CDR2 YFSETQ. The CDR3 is CASSLGGPSGNTIYF. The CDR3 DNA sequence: TGCGCCAGCAGCCTAGGGGGCCCTTCTGGAAACACCATATATTTT.

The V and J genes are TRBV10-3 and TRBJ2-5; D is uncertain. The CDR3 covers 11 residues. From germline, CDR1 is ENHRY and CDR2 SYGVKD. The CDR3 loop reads CAIAAQETQYF. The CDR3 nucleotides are TGTGCTATTGCTGCCCAAGAGACCCAGTACTTC.

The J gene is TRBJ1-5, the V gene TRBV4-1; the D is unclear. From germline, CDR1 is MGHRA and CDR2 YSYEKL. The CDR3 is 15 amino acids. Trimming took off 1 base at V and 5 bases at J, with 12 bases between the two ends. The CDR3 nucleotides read TGCGCCAGCAGCCAAGTCATTACGGTGGATCAGCCCCAGCATTTT. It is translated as CASSQVITVDQPQHF.

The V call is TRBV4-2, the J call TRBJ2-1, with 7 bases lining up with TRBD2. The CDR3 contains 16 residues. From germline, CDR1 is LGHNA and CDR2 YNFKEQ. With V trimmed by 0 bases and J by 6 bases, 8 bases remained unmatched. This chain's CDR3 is CASSQDGTGGSNEQFF. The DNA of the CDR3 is TGTGCCAGCAGCCAAGATGGGACCGGGGGGAGCAATGAGCAGTTCTTC.

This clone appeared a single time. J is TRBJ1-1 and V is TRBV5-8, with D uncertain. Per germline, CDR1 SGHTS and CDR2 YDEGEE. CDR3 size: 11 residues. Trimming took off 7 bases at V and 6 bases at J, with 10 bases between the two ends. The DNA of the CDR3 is TGTGCCAGCCTGAGGAGGGCTGAAGCTTTCTTT. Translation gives CASLRRAEAFF.

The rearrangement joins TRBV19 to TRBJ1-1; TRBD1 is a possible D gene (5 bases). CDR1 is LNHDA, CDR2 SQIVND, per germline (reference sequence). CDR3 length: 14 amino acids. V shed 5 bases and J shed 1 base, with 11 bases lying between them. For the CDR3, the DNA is TGTGCCAGTAGTGTGGGACCCGGGAACACTGAAGCTTTCTTT. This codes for CASSVGPGNTEAFF. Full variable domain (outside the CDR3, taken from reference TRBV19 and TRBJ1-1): DGGITQSPKYLFRKEGQNVTLSCEQNLNHDAMYWYRQDPGQGLRLIYYSQIVNDFQKGDIAEGYSVSREKKESFPLTVTSAQKNPTAFYLCASSVGPGNTEAFFGQGTRLTVV.

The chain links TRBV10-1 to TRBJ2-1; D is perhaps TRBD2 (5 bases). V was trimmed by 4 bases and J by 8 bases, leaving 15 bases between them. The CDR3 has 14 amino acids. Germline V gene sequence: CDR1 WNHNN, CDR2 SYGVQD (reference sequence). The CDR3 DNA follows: TGCGCCAGCAGTGTAAAGGGAGCAATGGATGAGCAGTTCTTC. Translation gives CASSVKGAMDEQFF.

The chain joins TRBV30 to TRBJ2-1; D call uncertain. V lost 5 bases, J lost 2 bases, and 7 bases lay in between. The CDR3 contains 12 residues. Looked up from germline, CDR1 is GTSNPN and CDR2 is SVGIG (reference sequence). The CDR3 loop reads CAWGDTYNEQFF. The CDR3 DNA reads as TGTGCCTGGGGCGACACCTACAATGAGCAGTTCTTC.

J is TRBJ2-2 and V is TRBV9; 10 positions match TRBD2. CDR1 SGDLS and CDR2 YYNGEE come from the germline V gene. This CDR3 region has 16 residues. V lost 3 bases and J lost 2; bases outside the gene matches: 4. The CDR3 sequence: CASSELAGSNTGELFF. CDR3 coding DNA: TGTGCCAGCAGCGAACTAGCGGGGAGTAACACCGGGGAGCTGTTTTTT.

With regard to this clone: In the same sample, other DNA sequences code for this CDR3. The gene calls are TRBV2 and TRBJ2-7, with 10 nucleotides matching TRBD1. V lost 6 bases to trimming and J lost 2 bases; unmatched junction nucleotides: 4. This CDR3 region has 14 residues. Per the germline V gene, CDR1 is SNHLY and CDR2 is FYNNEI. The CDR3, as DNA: TGTGCCAGCAGGGCCGGGACAGGGGCCTACGAGCAGTACTTC. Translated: CASRAGTGAYEQYF. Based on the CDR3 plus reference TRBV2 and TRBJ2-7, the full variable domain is EPEVTQTPSHQVTQMGQEVILRCVPISNHLYFYWYRQILGQKVEFLVSFYNNEISEKSEIFDDQFSVERPDGSNFTLKIRSTKLEDSAMYFCASRAGTGAYEQYFGPGTRLTVT.

The CDR3 DNA is TGTGCCAGCAGCGAACAGGGGGCGAGACAGCCCCAGCATTTT. Translated, it gives CASSEQGARQPQHF. This sequence joins TRBV2 and TRBJ1-5, with 9 bases that match TRBD1. The length of the CDR3 is 14 residues. With V trimmed by 6 bases and J by 7 bases, 7 bases remained unmatched. Germline CDR1 reads SNHLY; CDR2 reads FYNNEI. The full variable domain, its missing parts supplied by reference TRBV2 and TRBJ1-5, is EPEVTQTPSHQVTQMGQEVILRCVPISNHLYFYWYRQILGQKVEFLVSFYNNEISEKSEIFDDQFSVERPDGSNFTLKIRSTKLEDSAMYFCASSEQGARQPQHFGDGTRLSIL.

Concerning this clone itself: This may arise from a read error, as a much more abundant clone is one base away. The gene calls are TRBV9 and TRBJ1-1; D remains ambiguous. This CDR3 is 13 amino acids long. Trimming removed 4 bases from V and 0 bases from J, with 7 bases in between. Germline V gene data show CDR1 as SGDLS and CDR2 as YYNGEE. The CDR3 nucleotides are TGTGCCAGCAGCTCTCAGGTGAACACTGAAGCTTTCTTT. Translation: CASSSQVNTEAFF.

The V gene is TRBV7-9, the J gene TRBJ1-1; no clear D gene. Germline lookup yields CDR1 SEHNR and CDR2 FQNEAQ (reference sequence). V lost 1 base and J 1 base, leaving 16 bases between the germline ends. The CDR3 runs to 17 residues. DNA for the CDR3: TGTGCCAGCAGCTTAGTATTTCACGGTGTCGGGAACACTGAAGCTTTCTTT. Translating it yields CASSLVFHGVGNTEAFF.

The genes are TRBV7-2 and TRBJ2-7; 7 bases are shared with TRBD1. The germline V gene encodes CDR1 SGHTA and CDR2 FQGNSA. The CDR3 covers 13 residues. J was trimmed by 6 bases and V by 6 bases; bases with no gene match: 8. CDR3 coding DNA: TGTGCCAGCAGTCGCAACAGGGGCGGCGAGCAGTACTTC. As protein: CASSRNRGGEQYF.

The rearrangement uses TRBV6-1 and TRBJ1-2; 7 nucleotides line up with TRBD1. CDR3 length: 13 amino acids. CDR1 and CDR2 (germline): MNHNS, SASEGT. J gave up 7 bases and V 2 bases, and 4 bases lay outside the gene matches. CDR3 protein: CASSELDRAGYTF. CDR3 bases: TGTGCCAGCAGTGAACTAGACAGGGCTGGCTACACCTTC.

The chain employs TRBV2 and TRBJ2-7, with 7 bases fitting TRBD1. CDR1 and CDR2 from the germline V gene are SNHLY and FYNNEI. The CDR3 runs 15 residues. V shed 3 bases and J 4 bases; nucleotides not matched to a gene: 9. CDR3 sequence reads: CASSESRQGFYEQYF. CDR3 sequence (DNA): TGTGCCAGCAGTGAGAGTCGACAGGGTTTTTACGAGCAGTACTTC.

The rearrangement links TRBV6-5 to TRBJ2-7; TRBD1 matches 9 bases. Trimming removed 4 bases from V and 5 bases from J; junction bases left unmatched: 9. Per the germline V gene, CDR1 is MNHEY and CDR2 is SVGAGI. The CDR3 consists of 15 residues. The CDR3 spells CASSLRGTGTHEQYF. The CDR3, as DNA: TGTGCCAGCAGTTTACGTGGGACAGGGACCCACGAGCAGTACTTC.

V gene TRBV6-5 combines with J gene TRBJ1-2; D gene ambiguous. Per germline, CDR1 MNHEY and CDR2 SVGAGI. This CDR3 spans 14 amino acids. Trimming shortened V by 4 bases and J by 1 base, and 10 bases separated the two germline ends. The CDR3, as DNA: TGTGCCAGCAGTTCCTCCGTAGGTAACTATGGCTACACCTTC. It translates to CASSSSVGNYGYTF.

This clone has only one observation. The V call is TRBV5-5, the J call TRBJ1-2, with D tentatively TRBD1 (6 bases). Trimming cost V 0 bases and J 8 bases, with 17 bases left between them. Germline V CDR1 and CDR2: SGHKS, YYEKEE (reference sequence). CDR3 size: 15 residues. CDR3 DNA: TGTGCCAGCAGCTTGGCAGGGGCACAGGGAGTCGGCTACACCTTC. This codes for CASSLAGAQGVGYTF.

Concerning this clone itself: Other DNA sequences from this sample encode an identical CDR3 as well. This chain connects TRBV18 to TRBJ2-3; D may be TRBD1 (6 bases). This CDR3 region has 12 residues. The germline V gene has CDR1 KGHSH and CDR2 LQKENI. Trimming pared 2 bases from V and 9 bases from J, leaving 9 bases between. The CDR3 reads CASSPGQGTQYF. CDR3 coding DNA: TGTGCCAGCTCACCAGGGCAGGGGACGCAGTATTTT. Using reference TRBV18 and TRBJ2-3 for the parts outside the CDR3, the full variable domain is NAGVMQNPRHLVRRRGQEARLRCSPMKGHSHVYWYRQLPEEGLKFMVYLQKENIIDESGMPKERFSAEFPKEGPSILRIQQVVRGDSAAYFCASSPGQGTQYFGPGTRLTVL.

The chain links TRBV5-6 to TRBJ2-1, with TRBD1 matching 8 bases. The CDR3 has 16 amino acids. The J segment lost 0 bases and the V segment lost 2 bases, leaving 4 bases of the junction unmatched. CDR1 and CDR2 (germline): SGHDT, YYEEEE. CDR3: CASSFFDRGSYNEQFF. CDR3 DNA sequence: TGTGCCAGCAGCTTTTTTGACAGGGGCTCCTACAATGAGCAGTTCTTC.

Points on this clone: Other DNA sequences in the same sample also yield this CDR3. The CDR3 DNA reads TGTGCCAGCAGCTTGCGGAGCACAGATACGCAGTATTTT. Its translation is CASSLRSTDTQYF. The chain uses TRBV5-6 and TRBJ2-3; D is undetermined. Germline CDR1 is SGHDT and CDR2 is YYEEEE. V shed 1 base and J shed 0 bases, with 3 bases lying between them. CDR3 length equals 13 residues.